This entry is about one T cell receptor (beta chain). Its antigen is unknown. Researchers reported sorting every CD8+ T cell subset in triplicate, a few hundred thousand cells per sort. Within the CD8+ T cell compartment, naive cells were CD45RO-CCR7+CD27+CD95-. It was by 5' RACE with UMI labels that the TRB cDNA libraries were prepared. TCRdb re-called the 5' RACE reads; one entry per CDR3 protein, DNA not given. This repertoire includes 130,000 to 150,000 distinct CDR3 sequences. Germline CDR1 SGHRS, CDR2 YFSETQ. CDR3 length: 12 amino acids. This record comes from a study of CXCR3-negative and CXCR3-positive naive CD8 T cells. Findings and limits, study-wide: Memory, not naive, CXCR3-negative and CXCR3-positive cells differed in TRBV-TRBJ usage. Hydrophobicity of TRB CDR3s was greater in CXCR3-positive naive cells than in CXCR3-negative naive cells.

The sequencing sample was made of naive CXCR3+ CD8+ T cells from blood. Subset described: CD45RO-CCR7+CD27+CD95- naive CD8+ T cells expressing CXCR3 (TNR3+). This TCR came from a human donor in good health. Some clones in this sample may be carry-over from other donors' samples. The chain carries TRBV5-1 and TRBJ2-1; lacking DNA, the TRBD2 call made by TCRdb goes unchecked. CDR3 in amino acids: CATTSGVNEQFF.